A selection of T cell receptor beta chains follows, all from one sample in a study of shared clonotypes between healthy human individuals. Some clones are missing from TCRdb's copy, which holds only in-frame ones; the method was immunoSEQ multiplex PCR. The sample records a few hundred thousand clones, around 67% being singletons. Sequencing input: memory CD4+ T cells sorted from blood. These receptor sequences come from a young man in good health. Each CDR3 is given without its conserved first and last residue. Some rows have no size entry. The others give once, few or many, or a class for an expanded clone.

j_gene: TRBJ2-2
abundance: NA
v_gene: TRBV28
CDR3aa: ATESHTGELF

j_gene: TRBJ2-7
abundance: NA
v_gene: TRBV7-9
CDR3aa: ASSPLGTTTYEQY

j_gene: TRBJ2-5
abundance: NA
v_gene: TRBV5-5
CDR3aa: ASNLGVYWEETQY

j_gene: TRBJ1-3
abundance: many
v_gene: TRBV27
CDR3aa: ASSLTGGPGNTIY

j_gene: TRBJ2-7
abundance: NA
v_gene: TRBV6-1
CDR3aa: ASSHGGHQY

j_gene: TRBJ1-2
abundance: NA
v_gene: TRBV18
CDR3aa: ASSLDTGYSLDYGYT

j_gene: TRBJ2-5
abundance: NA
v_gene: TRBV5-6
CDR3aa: ASSPALLAGGLGTQY

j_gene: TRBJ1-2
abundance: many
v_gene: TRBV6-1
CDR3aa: ASSSGYGYT

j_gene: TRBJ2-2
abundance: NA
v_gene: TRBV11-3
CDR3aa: ASGHGVGELF

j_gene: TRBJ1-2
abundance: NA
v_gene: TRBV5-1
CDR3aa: ASSGDSYSYT

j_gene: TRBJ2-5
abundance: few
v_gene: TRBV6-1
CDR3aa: ASTETQETQY

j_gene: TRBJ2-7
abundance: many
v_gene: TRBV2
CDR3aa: ASSEGQGALYEQY

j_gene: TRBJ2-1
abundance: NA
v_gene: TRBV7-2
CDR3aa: ASSLGQNNEQF

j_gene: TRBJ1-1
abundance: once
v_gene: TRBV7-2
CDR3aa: ASTPTGLNTEAF

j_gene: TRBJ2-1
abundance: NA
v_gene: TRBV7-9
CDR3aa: ASSPGLVGHEQF

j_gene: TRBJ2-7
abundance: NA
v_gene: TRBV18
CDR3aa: ASSPAGTGGYEQY

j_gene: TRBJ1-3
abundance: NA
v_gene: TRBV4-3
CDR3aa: ASSQGAGGNTIY

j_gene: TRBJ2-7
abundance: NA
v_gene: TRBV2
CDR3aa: ASGLRSSYEQY

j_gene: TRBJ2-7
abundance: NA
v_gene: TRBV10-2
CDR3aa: ASRVAGGAYEQY

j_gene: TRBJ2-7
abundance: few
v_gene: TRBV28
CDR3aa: ASSLPGAGRYEQY

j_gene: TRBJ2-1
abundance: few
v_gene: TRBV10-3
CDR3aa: AGGFYNEQF

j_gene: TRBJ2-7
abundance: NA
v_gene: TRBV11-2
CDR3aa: ASSRGGGSASYEQY

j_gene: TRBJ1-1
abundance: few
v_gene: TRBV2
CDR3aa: ASSGDSEAF

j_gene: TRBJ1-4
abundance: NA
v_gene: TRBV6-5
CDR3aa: ASRSLGGTNEKLF

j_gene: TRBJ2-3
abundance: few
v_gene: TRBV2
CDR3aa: ASSERLAGPTSTDTQY

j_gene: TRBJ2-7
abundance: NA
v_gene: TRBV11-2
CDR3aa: ASSLRSSASSYEQY

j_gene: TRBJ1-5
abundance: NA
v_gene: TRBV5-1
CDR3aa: ASSPDSVSNQPQH

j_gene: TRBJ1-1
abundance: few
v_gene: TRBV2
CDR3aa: ASDRTRGTEAF

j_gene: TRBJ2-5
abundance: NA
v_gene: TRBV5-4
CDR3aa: ASSLDRRETQY

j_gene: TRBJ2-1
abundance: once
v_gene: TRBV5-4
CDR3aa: ASSLGQGTNNEQF

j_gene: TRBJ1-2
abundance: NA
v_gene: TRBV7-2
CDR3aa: ASSFRVENYGYT

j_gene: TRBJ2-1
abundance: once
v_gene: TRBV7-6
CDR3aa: ASSLEGAGGYNEQF

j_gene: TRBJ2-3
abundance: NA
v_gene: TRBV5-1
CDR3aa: ASRGGRASDTQY

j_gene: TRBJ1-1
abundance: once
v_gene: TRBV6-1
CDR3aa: ASLRWDSINTEAF

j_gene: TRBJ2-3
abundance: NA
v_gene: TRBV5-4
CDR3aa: ASSLPQGRGTDTQY

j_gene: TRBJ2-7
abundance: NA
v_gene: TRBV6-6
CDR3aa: ASSYSGSGSYEQY

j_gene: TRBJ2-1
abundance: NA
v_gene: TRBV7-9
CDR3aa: ASSPAAGGRSYNEQF

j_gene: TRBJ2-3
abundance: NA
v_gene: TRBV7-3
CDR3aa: ASSPNPGLAADTQY

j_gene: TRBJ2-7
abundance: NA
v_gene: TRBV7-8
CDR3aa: ASSRLAFSYEQY